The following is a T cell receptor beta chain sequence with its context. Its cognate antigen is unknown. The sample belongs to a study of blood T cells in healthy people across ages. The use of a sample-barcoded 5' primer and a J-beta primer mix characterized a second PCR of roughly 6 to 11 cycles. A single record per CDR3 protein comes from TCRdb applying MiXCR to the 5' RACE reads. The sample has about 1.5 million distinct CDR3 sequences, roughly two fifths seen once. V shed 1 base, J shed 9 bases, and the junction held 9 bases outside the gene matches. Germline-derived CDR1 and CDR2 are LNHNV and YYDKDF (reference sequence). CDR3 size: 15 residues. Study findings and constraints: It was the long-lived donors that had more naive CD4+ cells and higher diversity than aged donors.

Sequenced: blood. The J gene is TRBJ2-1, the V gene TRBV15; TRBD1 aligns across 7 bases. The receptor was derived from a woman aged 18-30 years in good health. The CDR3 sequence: CATSRARQGAAEQFF. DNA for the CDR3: TGTGCCACCAGCAGAGCTCGACAGGGTGCGGCTGAGCAGTTCTTC. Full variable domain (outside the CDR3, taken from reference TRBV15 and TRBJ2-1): DAMVIQNPRYQVTQFGKPVTLSCSQTLNHNVMYWYQQKSSQAPKLLFHYYDKDFNNEADTPDNFQSRRPNTSFCFLDIRSPGLGDTAMYLCATSRARQGAAEQFFGPGTRLTVL.